This TCR beta chain was documented in a study of cytomegalovirus exposure and HLA in healthy donors. A remark on this clone: Its antigen is as yet unknown.

Repertoires were generated with immunoSEQ multiplex PCR, while TCRdb's copy carries only in-frame clones and drops some. Among 250,000 to 350,000 clones listed, around 90% were seen once. The study, taken as a whole, reports: Most TCR sequences proved rare, with some public TCRs found in many donors.

From germline, CDR1 is MGHRA and CDR2 YSYEKL. This CDR3 comprises 15 residues. V shed 0 bases, J shed 4 bases, and the junction held 6 bases outside the gene matches. This TCR derives from a young woman in good health and CMV-seropositive. V is TRBV4-1 and J is TRBJ2-7; 7 nucleotides align to TRBD1. Sequencing was carried out using PBMCs. CDR3 in amino acids: CASSQDSGTDYEQYF. CDR3 DNA sequence: TGCGCCAGCAGCCAAGATTCCGGGACAGATTACGAGCAGTACTTC.